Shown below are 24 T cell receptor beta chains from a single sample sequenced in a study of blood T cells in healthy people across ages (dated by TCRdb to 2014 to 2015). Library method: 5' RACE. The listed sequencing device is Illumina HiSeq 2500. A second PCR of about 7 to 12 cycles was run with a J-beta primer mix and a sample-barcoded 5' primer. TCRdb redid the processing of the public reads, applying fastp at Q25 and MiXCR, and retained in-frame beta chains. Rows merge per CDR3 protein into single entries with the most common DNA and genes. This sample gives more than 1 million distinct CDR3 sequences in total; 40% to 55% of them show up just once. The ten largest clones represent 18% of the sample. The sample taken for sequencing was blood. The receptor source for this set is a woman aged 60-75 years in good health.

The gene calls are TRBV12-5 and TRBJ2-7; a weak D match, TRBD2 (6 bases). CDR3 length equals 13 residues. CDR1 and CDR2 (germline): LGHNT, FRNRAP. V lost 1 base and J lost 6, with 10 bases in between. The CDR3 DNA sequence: TGTGCTAGTGGTTTGGACGGGAGAAGCGAGCAGTACTTC. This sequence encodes CASGLDGRSEQYF.

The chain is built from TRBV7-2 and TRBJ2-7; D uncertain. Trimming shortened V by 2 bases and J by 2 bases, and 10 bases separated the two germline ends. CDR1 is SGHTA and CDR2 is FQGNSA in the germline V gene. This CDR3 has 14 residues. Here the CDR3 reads CASSLFDNPYEQYF. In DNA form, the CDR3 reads TGTGCCAGCAGCTTATTCGACAACCCCTACGAGCAGTACTTC. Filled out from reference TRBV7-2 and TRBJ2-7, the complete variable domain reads GAGVSQSPSNKVTEKGKDVELRCDPISGHTALYWYRQSLGQGLEFLIYFQGNSAPDKSGLPSDRFSAERTGGSVSTLTIQRTQQEDSAVYLCASSLFDNPYEQYFGPGTRLTVT.

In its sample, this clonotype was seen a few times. The CDR3 nucleotides read TGTGCCAGCAGCCCCGGGACACTCCAAGGGGAGACCCAGTACTTC. Its translation is CASSPGTLQGETQYF. The chain combines TRBV7-9 with TRBJ2-5, with a tentative D call TRBD1 (6 bases). The CDR3 length is 15 residues. Germline lookup yields CDR1 SEHNR and CDR2 FQNEAQ (reference sequence). V was trimmed by 5 bases and J by 5 bases, leaving 18 bases between them. Filled out from reference TRBV7-9 and TRBJ2-5, the complete variable domain reads DTGVSQNPRHKITKRGQNVTFRCDPISEHNRLYWYRQTLGQGPEFLTYFQNEAQLEKSRLLSDRFSAERPKGSFSTLEIQRTEQGDSAMYLCASSPGTLQGETQYFGPGTRLLVL.

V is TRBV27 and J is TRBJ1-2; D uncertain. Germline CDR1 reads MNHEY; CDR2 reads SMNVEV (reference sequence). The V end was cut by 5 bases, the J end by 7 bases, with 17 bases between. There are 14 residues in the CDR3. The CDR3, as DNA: TGTGCCAGCAGTCCAAGGATAGGGTTGTCTGGCTACACCTTC. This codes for CASSPRIGLSGYTF.

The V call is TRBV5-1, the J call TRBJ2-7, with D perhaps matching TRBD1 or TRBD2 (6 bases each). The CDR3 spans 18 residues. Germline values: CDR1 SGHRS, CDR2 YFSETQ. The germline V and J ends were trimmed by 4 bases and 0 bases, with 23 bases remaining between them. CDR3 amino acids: CASSHLGGGDGYSYEQYF. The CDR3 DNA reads TGCGCCAGCAGCCACCTCGGAGGGGGTGACGGATACTCCTACGAGCAGTACTTC.

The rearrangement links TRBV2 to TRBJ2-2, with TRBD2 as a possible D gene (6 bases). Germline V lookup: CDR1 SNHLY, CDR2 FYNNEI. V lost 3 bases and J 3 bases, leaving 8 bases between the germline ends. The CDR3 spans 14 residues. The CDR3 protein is CASSESGYTGELFF. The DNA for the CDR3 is TGTGCCAGCAGTGAGAGCGGGTACACCGGGGAGCTGTTTTTT. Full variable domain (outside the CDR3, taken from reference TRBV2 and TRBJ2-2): EPEVTQTPSHQVTQMGQEVILRCVPISNHLYFYWYRQILGQKVEFLVSFYNNEISEKSEIFDDQFSVERPDGSNFTLKIRSTKLEDSAMYFCASSESGYTGELFFGEGSRLTVL.

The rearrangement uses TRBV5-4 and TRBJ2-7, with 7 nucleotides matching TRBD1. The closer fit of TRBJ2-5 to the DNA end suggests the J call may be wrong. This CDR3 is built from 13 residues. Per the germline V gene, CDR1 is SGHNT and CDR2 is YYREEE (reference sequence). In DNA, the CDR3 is TGTGCCAGCAGCTACAGACAGGGTGAGACCCAGTACTTC. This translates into CASSYRQGETQYF.

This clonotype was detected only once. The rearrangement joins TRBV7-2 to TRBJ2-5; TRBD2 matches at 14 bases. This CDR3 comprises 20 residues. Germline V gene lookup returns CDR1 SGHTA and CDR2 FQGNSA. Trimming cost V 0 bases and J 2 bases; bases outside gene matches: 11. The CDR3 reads CASSLAPSTSGRGVQETQYF. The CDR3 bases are TGTGCCAGCAGCTTAGCGCCTTCGACTAGCGGGAGGGGAGTACAAGAGACCCAGTACTTC.

The CDR3, as DNA: TGCAGTGCCATCTCAGGGAGGTCCACCCAATATGGCTACACCTTC. Protein product: CSAISGRSTQYGYTF. This sequence joins TRBV20-1 and TRBJ1-2; weak D call: TRBD1 (5 bases). V dropped 6 bases and J dropped 5 bases, with 22 bases sitting between them. The CDR3 contains 15 residues. Germline CDR1 is DFQATT and CDR2 is SNEGSKA (reference sequence).

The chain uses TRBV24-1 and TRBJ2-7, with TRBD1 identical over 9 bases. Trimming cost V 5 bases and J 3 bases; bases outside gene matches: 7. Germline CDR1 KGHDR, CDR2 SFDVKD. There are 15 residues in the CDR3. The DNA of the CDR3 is TGTGCCACCAGTGGAACCGGGACAGGGATCTACGAGCAGTACTTC. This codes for CATSGTGTGIYEQYF.

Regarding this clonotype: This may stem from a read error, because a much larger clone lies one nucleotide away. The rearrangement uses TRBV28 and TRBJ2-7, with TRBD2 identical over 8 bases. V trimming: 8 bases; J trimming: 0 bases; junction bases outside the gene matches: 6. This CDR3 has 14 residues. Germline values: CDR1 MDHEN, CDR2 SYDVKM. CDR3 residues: CASCSREGSYEQYF. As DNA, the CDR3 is TGTGCCAGCTGCAGCCGGGAGGGCTCCTACGAGCAGTACTTC. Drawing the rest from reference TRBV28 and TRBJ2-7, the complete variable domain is DVKVTQSSRYLVKRTGEKVFLECVQDMDHENMFWYRQDPGLGLRLIYFSYDVKMKEKGDIPEGYSVSREKKERFSLILESASTNQTSMYLCASCSREGSYEQYFGPGTRLTVT.

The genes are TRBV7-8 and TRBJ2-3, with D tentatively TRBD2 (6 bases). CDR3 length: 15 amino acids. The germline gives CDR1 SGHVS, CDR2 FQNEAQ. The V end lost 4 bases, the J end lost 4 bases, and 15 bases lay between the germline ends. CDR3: CASSYPTSSPDTQYF. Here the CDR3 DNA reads TGTGCCAGCAGCTACCCGACTAGTTCCCCAGATACGCAGTATTTT.

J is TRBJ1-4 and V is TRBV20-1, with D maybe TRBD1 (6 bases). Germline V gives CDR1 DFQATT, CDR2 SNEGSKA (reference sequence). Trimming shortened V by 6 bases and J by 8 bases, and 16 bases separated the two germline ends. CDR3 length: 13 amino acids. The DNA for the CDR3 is TGCAGTGCCCCACAGGGCCGGGAGGAAAAACTGTTTTTT. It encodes CSAPQGREEKLFF.

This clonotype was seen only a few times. CDR3 in DNA: TGTGCCAGCAGGGCAGGGGGGGAGCAGTACTTC. Amino acid sequence: CASRAGGEQYF. This chain joins TRBV12-3 or TRBV12-4 and TRBJ2-7; perhaps TRBD1 as D (7 bases). The CDR3 sequence is 11 residues long. Trimming left V 6 bases short and J 7 bases short, with 10 bases between.

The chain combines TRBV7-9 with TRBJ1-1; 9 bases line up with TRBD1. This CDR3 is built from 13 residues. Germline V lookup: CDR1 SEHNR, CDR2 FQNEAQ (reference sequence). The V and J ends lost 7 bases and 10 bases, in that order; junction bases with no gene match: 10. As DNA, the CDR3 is TGTGCCAGCAAGGGGGGACAGGGCTTTGTAGCTTTCTTT. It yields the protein CASKGGQGFVAFF. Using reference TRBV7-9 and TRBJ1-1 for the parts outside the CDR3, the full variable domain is DTGVSQNPRHKITKRGQNVTFRCDPISEHNRLYWYRQTLGQGPEFLTYFQNEAQLEKSRLLSDRFSAERPKGSFSTLEIQRTEQGDSAMYLCASKGGQGFVAFFGQGTRLTVV.

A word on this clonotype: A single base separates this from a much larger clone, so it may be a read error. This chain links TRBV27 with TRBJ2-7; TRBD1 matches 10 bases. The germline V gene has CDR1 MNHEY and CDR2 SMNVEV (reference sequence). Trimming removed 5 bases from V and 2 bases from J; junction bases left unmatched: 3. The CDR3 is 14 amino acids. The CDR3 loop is CASSHGQGAYEQYF. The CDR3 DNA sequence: TGTGCCAGCAGTCACGGACAGGGGGCCTACGAGCAGTACTTC.

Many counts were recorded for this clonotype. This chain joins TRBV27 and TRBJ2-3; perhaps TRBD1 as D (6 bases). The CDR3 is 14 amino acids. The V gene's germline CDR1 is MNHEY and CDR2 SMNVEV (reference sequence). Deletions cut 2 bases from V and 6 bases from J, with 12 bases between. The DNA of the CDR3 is TGTGCCAGCAGTTTACGTGGGGGCGGGGATACGCAGTATTTT. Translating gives CASSLRGGGDTQYF.

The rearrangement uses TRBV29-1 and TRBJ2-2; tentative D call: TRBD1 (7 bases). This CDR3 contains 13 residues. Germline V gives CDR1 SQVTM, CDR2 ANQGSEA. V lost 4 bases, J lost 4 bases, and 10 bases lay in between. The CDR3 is CSVAGGITGELFF. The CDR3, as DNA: TGCAGCGTTGCAGGGGGGATCACCGGGGAGCTGTTTTTT.

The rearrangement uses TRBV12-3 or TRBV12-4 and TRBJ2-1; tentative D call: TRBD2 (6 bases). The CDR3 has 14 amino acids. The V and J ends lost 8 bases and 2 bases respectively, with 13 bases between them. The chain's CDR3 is CASRRENPYNEQFF. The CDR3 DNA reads TGTGCCAGCCGACGGGAGAACCCCTACAATGAGCAGTTCTTC.

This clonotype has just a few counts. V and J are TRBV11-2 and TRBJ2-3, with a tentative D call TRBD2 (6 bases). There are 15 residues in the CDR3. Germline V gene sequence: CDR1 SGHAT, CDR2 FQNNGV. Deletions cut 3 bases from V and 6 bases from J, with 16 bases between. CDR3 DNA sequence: TGTGCCAGCAGCTTGGAGGGCCGGACAACGGATACGCAGTATTTT. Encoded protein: CASSLEGRTTDTQYF.

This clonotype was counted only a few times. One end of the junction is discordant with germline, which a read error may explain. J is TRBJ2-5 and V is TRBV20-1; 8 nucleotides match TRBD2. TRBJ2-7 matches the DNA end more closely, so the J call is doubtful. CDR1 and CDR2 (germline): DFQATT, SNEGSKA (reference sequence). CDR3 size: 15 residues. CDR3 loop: CSARDSGNSAYEQYF. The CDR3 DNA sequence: TGCAGTGCTCGAGATAGCGGGAATTCGGCCTACGAGCAGTACTTC.

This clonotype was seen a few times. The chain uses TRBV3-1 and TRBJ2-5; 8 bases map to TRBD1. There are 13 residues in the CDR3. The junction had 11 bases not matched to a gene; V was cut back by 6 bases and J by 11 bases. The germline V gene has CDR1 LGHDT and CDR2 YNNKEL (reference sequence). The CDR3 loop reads CASRGTGPKEQYF. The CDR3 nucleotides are TGTGCCAGCAGAGGGACAGGCCCTAAGGAGCAGTACTTC.

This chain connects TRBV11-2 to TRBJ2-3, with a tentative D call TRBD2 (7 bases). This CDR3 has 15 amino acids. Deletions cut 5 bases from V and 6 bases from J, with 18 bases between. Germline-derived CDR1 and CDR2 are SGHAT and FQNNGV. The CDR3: CASSPGGGSFDTQYF. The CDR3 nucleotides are TGTGCCAGCAGCCCCGGGGGCGGGAGTTTCGATACGCAGTATTTT. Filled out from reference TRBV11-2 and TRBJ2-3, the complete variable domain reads EAGVAQSPRYKIIEKRQSVAFWCNPISGHATLYWYQQILGQGPKLLIQFQNNGVVDDSQLPKDRFSAERLKGVDSTLKIQPAKLEDSAVYLCASSPGGGSFDTQYFGPGTRLTVL.

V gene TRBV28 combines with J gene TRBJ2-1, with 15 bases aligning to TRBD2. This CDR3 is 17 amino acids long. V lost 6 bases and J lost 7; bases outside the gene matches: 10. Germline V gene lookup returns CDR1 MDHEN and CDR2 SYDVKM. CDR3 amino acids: CASRRTSGTSGRNEQFF. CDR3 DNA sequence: TGTGCCAGCAGGCGAACCTCCGGGACTAGCGGGAGGAATGAGCAGTTCTTC.